The entry below gives a single T cell receptor beta chain sequence along with its context. Its antigen is currently not known. The input lacks base qualities; no much larger clone sits a single base away. Here V drops 3 bases and J drops 5 bases, and the junction holds 7 bases not matched to any gene. The CDR3 measures 15 amino acids from cysteine to phenylalanine. Here the CDR3 DNA is all that survives: 45 bases in frame from base 1. From a lookup of the germline V gene, CDR1 and CDR2 are SGDLS and YYNGEE. This entry comes from a study of shared clonotypes between healthy human individuals (dated by TCRdb to 2020 to 2021). With respect to the entire study: A couple of women and a few men aged 18 to 49 years were included in the cohort. For each donor, CD4 naive and CD4 memory were each run on three plates, CD8 naive on two plates, and CD8 memory on one plate. To estimate repertoire size and how much clonotype sharing occurs between individuals, the study deeply sequenced the blood TCR repertoires of roughly 5 healthy adults. Per donor, leukapheresis produced somewhere between about 0.94 and 9.5 billion PBMCs. Different laboratories and diverse techniques were used to prepare libraries and sequence TCR repertoires, to increase sequencing depth and limit assay-specific biases.

TCR CDR3 regions were amplified from genomic DNA by multiplex PCR using the deep immunoSEQ assay. Genomic DNA extracted from each cell subset was distributed evenly over all wells of several immunoSEQ 96-well plates, and each plate served as one replicate. For sorted subsets, roughly 200 ng genomic DNA, equal to 25,000 to 35,000 T cell genomes, was loaded into each replicate PCR. Purified libraries were quantified with a Qubit 3.0 fluorometer, sized on a Bioanalyzer 2100, and re-quantified with the KAPA Library Quantification kit. A separate single-read 150-cycle Illumina NextSeq 550 flow cell was used to sequence each immunoSEQ 96-well plate. Per the authors' processing: Because only junctional sequences without quality scores were contained in the immunoSEQ output, filtering matching that applied to full-length reads could not be performed. To assign V/J genes and CDR3, sequences were annotated using PyIR, a Python wrapper for IgBLAST v1.9, with IMGT germline references. Reads with weak V/J assignments (E-value above 1e-6), missing CDR3, stop codons, out-of-frame junctions, or ambiguous translated residues were removed. V3J clonotypes were defined as sequences sharing an identical inferred V gene, J gene, and CDR3 amino acid sequence. The percentage overlap between two repertoires was calculated by dividing the number of shared unique clonotypes by the size of the smaller repertoire. RTK rarefaction, the Chao1 estimator, and Recon v2.1 estimates of unobserved clonotypes were used to assess repertoire richness. Generation probabilities for all TCRbeta clonotypes obtained by the gDNA method from a handful of donors were computed using OLGA. TCRdb provides this immuneACCESS table in a form limited to in-frame rearrangements. Some clones are lacking; in checked studies, under half of them reflect an unresolved V gene, and why the rest are absent is not known. V and J calls and clone size are those listed in that table; D and trimming were worked out from the DNA. The sample table lists about a million clones, approximately 72% of them with a count of one. Roughly 1.4% of the sample goes to the ten largest clones.

Donors were healthy HIV-negative adults with no recently reported acute infections or vaccinations. Only Caucasian adults living in Nashville, Tennessee, USA were represented among the donors. CD4+ T cells were enriched by magnetic negative selection; naive cells were then positively selected on CD45RA, and the negative fraction formed the memory subset. Blood was obtained by leukapheresis, after which PBMCs were separated by Ficoll-Histopaque density gradient centrifugation and cryopreserved in liquid nitrogen vapor phase. Purity and quantity of every magnetically sorted T cell population were checked by analytical flow cytometry. Genomic DNA was isolated from each sorted fraction and quantified by UV absorbance on a Nanodrop 2000c. Overall study results and their limits: Naive subsets generally had larger estimated clonotype richness than memory subsets. About 5% of naive CD4, 3.5% of naive CD8, 2% to 2.5% of memory CD4, and 0.4% of memory CD8 clonotypes were shared across several donors. Incomplete sequencing was indicated by rarefaction of sorted-subset datasets, despite the large sequencing depth. Higher generation probabilities were observed for clonotypes shared by all four sorted-subset donors than for non-shared clonotypes. Sampling was limited to blood, and TCR repertoires in tissue likely differ from TCR repertoires in blood. Because the study included only a small number of donors, the genetic and exposure-history diversity represented was limited. Based on pairwise subsampling, the degree of clonotype sharing among donors was expected to be affected by sequencing depth.

Sequenced input: memory CD4+ T cells sorted from blood. The cell subset or site tag for this specimen amounts to: CD45RA-negative fraction. The chain links TRBV9 with TRBJ2-1; 8 bases in the junction line up with TRBD1. This receptor was obtained from a man in his late teens or twenties in good health. The CDR3 region reads CASSAGQGLNNEQFF. Here is the DNA: TGTGCCAGCAGCGCAGGACAGGGCTTAAACAATGAGCAGTTCTTC.